Sequencing of this TCR beta chain was carried out in a study of shared clonotypes between healthy human individuals. As to this clone: Its antigen is as yet unknown.

Study results and limitations: Generally, naive subsets came out with larger estimated richness than memory subsets. Clonotypes shared by all four sorted-subset donors had higher generation probabilities than non-shared clonotypes. The sharing of 5% to 6.5% of naive CD4 clonotypes was seen across several donors.

On sorted subsets, replicate PCRs used about 200 ng DNA, or 25,000 to 35,000 T cell genomes. Using immunoSEQ multiplex PCR, the repertoire was profiled, and TCRdb retains in-frame clones only, with some absent. The sample shows about 380,000 clones, approximately 97% of them seen only once. This CDR3 has 15 residues. Germline CDR1 reads SGHRS; CDR2 reads YFSETQ. J lost 0 bases, V lost 3 bases, and 4 bases had no gene match. The sample comprised memory CD8+ T cells sorted from blood. Regarding subset: CD45RO+ cells pooled with CCR7-negative TemRA cells. The V call is TRBV5-1, the J call TRBJ2-7, with 9 bases matching TRBD1. The clonotype comes from a man younger than 40 in good health. The CDR3 sequence is CASSSLTGGSYEQYF. CDR3 DNA: TGCGCCAGCAGCTCATTGACAGGGGGCTCCTACGAGCAGTACTTC.